This TCR beta chain was identified in a study of early T cells in non-severe SARS-CoV-2 infection. V was shortened by 0 bases and J by 2 bases, with 7 bases between the two germline ends. This CDR3 is built from 14 residues. This clonotype appeared many times. TCRdb independently ran MiXCR on the 5' RACE reads; one entry per CDR3 protein. This table holds around 50,000 distinct CDR3 sequences, around 12% found once. V gene TRBV12-3 or TRBV12-4 combines with J gene TRBJ1-1, with D possibly being TRBD1 (5 bases). The TCR sequence derives from an adult who was a healthcare worker with PCR-confirmed SARS-CoV-2 infection or an uninfected control (not recorded which). Sequencing was carried out using whole blood. The DNA of the CDR3 is TGTGCCAGCAGTTTAGCAGGGGTTAACACTGAAGCTTTCTTT. As protein: CASSLAGVNTEAFF.